The 27 T cell receptor beta chains in this list originate from one sample, sequenced in a study of OX40 agonist ivuxolimab in advanced cancers. Data came from immunoSEQ multiplex PCR; TCRdb stores just in-frame clones and leaves some out. The repertoire consists of under 45,000 clones, with about 70% occurring once and the leading ten covering around 20%. The sample in question was CD4+ or CD8+ T cells sorted from blood, obtained in a trial of the OX40 agonist ivuxolimab. These TCRs come from an adult with an advanced solid tumor such as melanoma, head and neck, liver or kidney cancer.

This chain uses TRBV6-1 with TRBJ1-5, with a tentative D call TRBD1 (6 bases). This CDR3 region has 13 residues. Trimming took off 10 bases at V and 0 bases at J, with 10 bases between the two ends. From germline, CDR1 is MNHNS and CDR2 SASEGT. Here the CDR3 reads CATGAYSNQPQHF. CDR3 coding DNA: TGTGCCACAGGGGCGTATAGCAATCAGCCCCAGCATTTT.

This chain connects TRBV5-1 to TRBJ1-2, with D perhaps TRBD1 (6 bases). This CDR3 comprises 15 residues. Germline V CDR1 and CDR2: SGHRS, YFSETQ. Trimming took off 1 base at V and 4 bases at J, with 14 bases between the two ends. CDR3 in amino acids: CASSLYQGPGYGYTF. CDR3 nucleotides: TGCGCCAGCAGCTTGTACCAGGGGCCAGGCTATGGCTACACCTTC.

Here the CDR3 reads CATSRDDRQEAFF. Written as DNA, the CDR3 is TGTGCCACCAGCAGAGATGATCGGCAAGAAGCTTTCTTT. This chain links TRBV15 with TRBJ1-1; D is undetermined. Between the trimmed V and J ends, which lost 0 bases and 8 bases, there was a span of 10 bases. The CDR3 loop spans 13 amino acids. The germline gives CDR1 LNHNV, CDR2 YYDKDF (reference sequence).

This clone was observed a handful of times. V is TRBV18 and J is TRBJ2-7; TRBD2 matches 12 bases. There are 14 residues in the CDR3. Germline assignment: CDR1 KGHSH and CDR2 LQKENI. V was clipped by 5 bases and J by 8 bases; unmatched bases: 7. CDR3 nucleotide sequence: TGTGCCAGCTCAAGGGATCTAGCGGGGGGGAAGCAGTACTTC. This sequence encodes CASSRDLAGGKQYF.

The chain uses TRBV10-3 and TRBJ2-5, with TRBD1 as a possible D gene (5 bases). Germline loops: CDR1 ENHRY, CDR2 SYGVKD. The CDR3 sequence is 15 residues long. Trimming took off 2 bases at V and 2 bases at J, with 12 bases between the two ends. The CDR3 nucleotides are TGTGCCATCAGTGAGCGACAGCTAAATCAAGAGACCCAGTACTTC. Translated: CAISERQLNQETQYF.

The V and J genes are TRBV25-1 and TRBJ1-2; no reliable D call. Deletions cut 4 bases from V and 4 bases from J, with 13 bases between. From germline, CDR1 is MGHDK and CDR2 SYGVNS. This CDR3 contains 14 residues. Written as DNA, the CDR3 is TGTGCCAGCAGTGCGAGCGAGCCCGTCTATGGCTACACCTTC. This gives the protein CASSASEPVYGYTF.

This CDR3 is CASSSPGQGSNEQFF. CDR3 bases: TGTGCCAGCAGTTCTCCGGGACAGGGTTCCAATGAGCAGTTCTTC. The chain uses TRBV28 and TRBJ2-1; 9 positions match TRBD1. V was clipped by 4 bases and J by 6 bases; unmatched bases: 7. The CDR3 extends over 15 amino acids. The germline V gene encodes CDR1 MDHEN and CDR2 SYDVKM.

This rearrangement joins TRBV11-1 to TRBJ2-5; D gene unclear. The CDR3 is 11 amino acids. CDR1 SGHAT and CDR2 FQDESV come from the germline V gene (reference sequence). V was shortened by 4 bases and J by 5 bases, with 5 bases between the two germline ends. The DNA for the CDR3 is TGTGCCAGCAGCTACGGGGAGACCCAGTACTTC. As protein: CASSYGETQYF.

CDR3 protein: CASSLDSGRPQHF. As DNA, the CDR3 is TGTGCCAGCAGCCTGGACAGCGGCAGGCCCCAGCATTTT. This chain connects TRBV28 to TRBJ1-5; D might be TRBD1 (6 bases). Germline CDR1 is MDHEN and CDR2 is SYDVKM. V gave up 6 bases and J gave up 9 bases, with 15 bases separating them. This CDR3 contains 13 residues.

CDR3 coding DNA: TGCAGCGTCCCTATACCAGATACGCAGTATTTT. Its translation is CSVPIPDTQYF. J is TRBJ2-3 and V is TRBV29-1; the D is unclear. Germline CDR1 reads SQVTM; CDR2 reads ANQGSEA. The germline V and J ends were trimmed by 6 bases and 4 bases, with 8 bases remaining between them. This CDR3 spans 11 amino acids.

In its sample, this clone ranks as medium-sized. The same CDR3 also results from other DNA sequences found in this sample. CDR3 sequence (DNA): TGTGCCAGCAGCTTGGGGGGTACGGGAAACACCATATATTTT. Translated, it gives CASSLGGTGNTIYF. The chain combines TRBV5-4 with TRBJ1-3; D not resolved. The CDR3 covers 14 residues. Germline V lookup: CDR1 SGHNT, CDR2 YYREEE (reference sequence). V was clipped by 0 bases and J by 4 bases, with 8 bases between them.

The rearrangement joins TRBV6-1 to TRBJ1-1, with a weak D call TRBD1 (5 bases). This CDR3 comprises 14 residues. Trimming stripped 7 bases from V and 1 base from J, with 13 bases between. Germline V gene sequence: CDR1 MNHNS, CDR2 SASEGT. CDR3 in amino acids: CASKRGLENTEAFF. In DNA form, the CDR3 reads TGTGCCAGCAAGAGGGGCCTTGAGAACACTGAAGCTTTCTTT.

The chain couples TRBV27 to TRBJ2-7; tentative D call: TRBD2 (5 bases). From germline, CDR1 is MNHEY and CDR2 SMNVEV (reference sequence). The V gene lost 6 bases and the J gene lost 7 bases, with 10 bases spanning the gap. There are 11 residues in the CDR3. The CDR3 spells CASSPRGEQYV. DNA for the CDR3: TGTGCCAGCAGCCCTCGAGGGGAGCAGTACGTC.

V gene TRBV5-1 combines with J gene TRBJ1-2; D unclear. The V gene lost 2 bases and the J gene lost 4 bases, with 15 bases spanning the gap. The CDR3 has 15 residues. The germline CDR1 and CDR2 sequences are SGHRS and YFSETQ. The CDR3 bases are TGCGCCAGCAGCTTTGACCCGGCGGGGTTCTATGGCTACACCTTC. Amino acid sequence: CASSFDPAGFYGYTF.

The chain has TRBV5-8 and TRBJ2-7; TRBD1 matches 7 bases. V shed 7 bases, J shed 3 bases, and the junction held 16 bases outside the gene matches. Germline values: CDR1 SGHTS, CDR2 YDEGEE. This CDR3 comprises 16 residues. The CDR3 DNA reads as TGTGCCAGCTCCTTGCCACGAGACAGGGACCTCTACGAGCAGTACTTC. Protein: CASSLPRDRDLYEQYF.

This clone was observed a few times. CDR3: CASIAGGLLSTGELFF. The CDR3 coding sequence is TGTGCCAGCATAGCGGGGGGTCTTCTCAGCACCGGGGAGCTGTTTTTT. The rearrangement links TRBV28 to TRBJ2-2, with TRBD2 matching 10 bases. Germline CDR1 and CDR2: MDHEN and SYDVKM. V dropped 7 bases and J dropped 4; count of bases not matched to a gene: 9. The CDR3 is made up of 16 amino acids.

The chain carries TRBV14 and TRBJ1-1, with 8 bases matching TRBD1. Germline CDR1 SGHDN, CDR2 FVKESK. After removal of 4 bases from V and 5 bases from J, the junction contained 6 bases not matched to a gene. The CDR3 is made up of 14 amino acids. CDR3 DNA: TGTGCCAGCAGCCCAACAGGGGGAGGAACTGAAGCTTTCTTT. Encoded protein: CASSPTGGGTEAFF.

Here the CDR3 DNA reads TGTGCCAGCAGTGGGGGACAAGCCTACGAGCAGTACGTC. Its protein product is CASSGGQAYEQYV. The V and J genes are TRBV25-1 and TRBJ2-7; tentative D call: TRBD1 (6 bases). The CDR3 length is 13 residues. Trimming cost V 4 bases and J 2 bases, with 9 bases left between them. The germline gives CDR1 MGHDK, CDR2 SYGVNS.

V gene TRBV9 combines with J gene TRBJ1-2; TRBD1 might be the D (6 bases). Germline V gene sequence: CDR1 SGDLS, CDR2 YYNGEE. With 5 bases removed from V and 8 bases from J, the gap between germline ends came to 10 bases. This CDR3 contains 11 residues. For the CDR3, the DNA is TGTGCCAGCAGGTCAGGGGTGGGCTACACCTTC. As protein: CASRSGVGYTF.

The table lists this clone with a count of one. The V gene is TRBV5-4, the J gene TRBJ2-1; no clear D gene. CDR3 size: 17 residues. Trimming cost V 0 bases and J 0 bases, with 13 bases left between them. Per germline, CDR1 SGHNT and CDR2 YYREEE (reference sequence). CDR3 nucleotide sequence: TGTGCCAGCAGCTTGGCGGAACGGGCCAGCTCCTACAATGAGCAGTTCTTC. Protein: CASSLAERASSYNEQFF.

The genes are TRBV2 and TRBJ2-4; D gene ambiguous. Germline assignment: CDR1 SNHLY and CDR2 FYNNEI. The CDR3 loop spans 13 amino acids. V was shortened by 3 bases and J by 4 bases, with 7 bases between the two germline ends. CDR3 coding DNA: TGTGCCAGCAGTGAGGGCAGTAAAAACATTCAGTACTTC. Translated, it gives CASSEGSKNIQYF.

V and J are TRBV7-9 and TRBJ1-1; D might be TRBD1 (6 bases). The CDR3 runs to 14 residues. The germline V and J ends were trimmed by 4 bases and 4 bases, with 13 bases remaining between them. Germline V gene sequence: CDR1 SEHNR, CDR2 FQNEAQ (reference sequence). CDR3 region: CASSYHREITEAFF. For the CDR3, the DNA is TGTGCCAGCAGCTATCACAGGGAAATCACTGAAGCTTTCTTT.

The chain joins TRBV29-1 to TRBJ2-5; TRBD2 is a possible D gene (6 bases). This CDR3 contains 17 residues. Trimming shortened V by 0 bases and J by 1 base, and 18 bases separated the two germline ends. Germline lookup yields CDR1 SQVTM and CDR2 ANQGSEA. In nucleotides, the CDR3 is TGCAGCGTTGAAGAAAGGAGGGGTGTGGGGGGCCAAGAGACCCAGTACTTC. Protein: CSVEERRGVGGQETQYF.

In DNA form, the CDR3 reads TGTGCCAGCACCCCGGGAGGCTATAACACTGAAGCTTTCTTT. This sequence encodes CASTPGGYNTEAFF. The gene calls are TRBV6-5 and TRBJ1-1; D is ambiguous. This CDR3 has 14 amino acids. V was clipped by 7 bases and J by 2 bases, with 14 bases between them. CDR1 and CDR2 from the germline V gene are MNHEY and SVGAGI.

The CDR3 bases are TGTGCCAGCAGCTTGGAAGGGGACTATAATTCACCCCTCCACTTT. Translated, it gives CASSLEGDYNSPLHF. The chain recombines TRBV5-5 with TRBJ1-6, with D possibly being TRBD1 (5 bases). V lost 0 bases to trimming and J lost 3 bases, with 7 bases between them. The CDR3 contains 15 residues. Germline V gene data show CDR1 as SGHKS and CDR2 as YYEKEE (reference sequence).

This clone has only a few counts. The CDR3 reads CAISDRTYEQYF. CDR3 nucleotides: TGTGCCATCAGTGACAGGACCTACGAGCAGTACTTC. The V gene is TRBV10-3, the J gene TRBJ2-7; unclear D gene. CDR1 ENHRY and CDR2 SYGVKD come from the germline V gene. CDR3 size: 12 residues. V lost 3 bases to trimming and J lost 2 bases, with 5 bases between them.

This sequence joins TRBV5-1 and TRBJ1-6, with D uncertain. Per germline, CDR1 SGHRS and CDR2 YFSETQ. Trimming stripped 3 bases from V and 8 bases from J, with 15 bases between. CDR3 length: 15 residues. The CDR3 DNA is TGCGCCAGCAGCTCGATACGGGAGGGTTATTCACCCCTCCACTTT. Its translation is CASSSIREGYSPLHF. Together with reference TRBV5-1 and TRBJ1-6, the CDR3 gives the full variable domain: KAGVTQTPRYLIKTRGQQVTLSCSPISGHRSVSWYQQTPGQGLQFLFEYFSETQRNKGNFPGRFSGRQFSNSRSEMNVSTLELGDSALYLCASSSIREGYSPLHFGNGTRLTVT.